This T cell receptor (beta chain) is drawn from a study of Ad26.COV2.S vaccination and SARS-CoV-2 variants. Treatment here: about 20 received Ad26.COV2.S at low or high dose, single or two shots; 5 received placebo; per-sample allocation not given. Repertoires come from day 63 after the first vaccine or placebo injection. Trimming removed 1 base at V and 0 bases at J, with 13 bases between. Germline V gives CDR1 SGHVS, CDR2 FQNEAQ. CDR3 length: 17 amino acids. Assay: immunoSEQ multiplex PCR; the TCRdb copy retains only in-frame clones and omits some. The sample holds 440,000 or so clones, approximately 90% seen once.

The TCR originated in a person between 18 and 60 years old who received the Ad26.COV2.S COVID-19 vaccine or a placebo. This sequence joins TRBV7-8 and TRBJ1-5, with D possibly matching TRBD1 (6 bases). This specimen consisted of peripheral blood, obtained in a trial of Ad26.COV2.S vaccine versus placebo. Here the CDR3 reads CASSLETGAISNQPQHF. CDR3 nucleotides: TGTGCCAGCAGCTTAGAGACAGGAGCCATTAGCAATCAGCCCCAGCATTTT.